The sequence of this T cell receptor beta chain was determined in a study of blood T cell repertoires in COVID-19. The overall study: From T cells, B-cell-depleted T cells, or PBMCs came the material, which was cDNA or gDNA.

Germline assignment: CDR1 WNHNN and CDR2 SYGVQD (reference sequence). The CDR3 extends over 17 amino acids. J gave up 2 bases and V 2 bases, and 11 bases lay outside the gene matches. Categorization into cohorts depended on clinical history that participants reported. Someone with COVID-19 had been met by exposed participants within 2 weeks before study entry. Study processing details: Researchers report that nucleated cell counts were estimated from reference gene primer amplification. Generated by immunoSEQ multiplex PCR, the TCRdb table keeps only in-frame clones and is missing some. The V and J calls and clone size were taken over from that table, and D and trimming were inferred from the DNA. Altogether hundreds of thousands of clones are present, 83% being singletons, with the ten largest covering about 3.9%.

This sequence was found in a woman aged 40 to 55 who had been exposed to COVID-19. The specimen was PBMCs or T cells enriched from blood (not recorded which). V gene TRBV10-1 combines with J gene TRBJ2-5; 7 nucleotides match TRBD2. The CDR3 region is CASSEGVGGVGQETQYF. Here the CDR3 DNA reads TGCGCCAGCAGTGAGGGTGTGGGGGGGGTTGGGCAAGAGACCCAGTACTTC.